These T cell receptor beta chains were read from a single sample in a study of blood T cells in healthy people across ages. In TCRdb, the 5' RACE reads were re-called with MiXCR into one record per CDR3 protein. The sample yields about 1.6 million distinct CDR3 sequences, roughly 30% seen once. Sequenced material: blood. These TCRs come from a young woman in good health. CDR3s include the opening cysteine and the closing phenylalanine or tryptophan. A D gene is named only where the DNA matches it firmly. Some rows mark clone size as missing; the rest say once, few, many or name a class of expanded clone.

clone_size	v_call	d_call	j_call	cdr3_aa	cdr3_nt
-	TRBV7-9	-	TRBJ1-2	CASSTGSRQPNPGYTF	TGTGCCAGCAGCACAGGCTCCCGACAGCCCAATCCTGGCTACACCTTC
-	TRBV2	-	TRBJ1-5	CASRGDRTNQPQHF	TGTGCCAGCAGGGGCGACAGGACCAATCAGCCCCAGCATTTT
-	TRBV18	-	TRBJ2-1	CASSPPRGISDEQFF	TGTGCCAGCTCACCACCCCGGGGGATATCAGATGAGCAGTTCTTC
once	TRBV27	-	TRBJ2-1	CASSWGRGTTYNEQFF	TGTGCCAGCAGTTGGGGTCGGGGAACAACCTACAATGAGCAGTTCTTC
-	TRBV2	-	TRBJ2-7	CASNRDIEAYEQYF	TGTGCCAGCAATAGGGACATCGAAGCTTACGAGCAGTACTTC
-	TRBV20-1	-	TRBJ1-2	CSARDVSKNYGYTF	TGCAGTGCTAGAGACGTATCCAAAAACTATGGCTACACCTTC
-	TRBV6-5	TRBD2	TRBJ2-5	CASSYRLAGGTETQYF	TGTGCCAGCAGTTACCGACTAGCGGGGGGGACGGAGACCCAGTACTTC
-	TRBV11-3	-	TRBJ2-7	CASSFGGRIPYEQYF	TGTGCCAGCAGCTTCGGCGGGCGTATCCCCTACGAGCAGTACTTC
many	TRBV4-2	TRBD2	TRBJ2-1	CASSHSGGGTYNEQFF	TGTGCCAGCAGCCATAGCGGGGGAGGGACCTACAATGAGCAGTTCTTC
-	TRBV5-6	TRBD1	TRBJ2-1	CASNGQGPWNEQFF	TGTGCCAGCAACGGACAGGGACCCTGGAATGAGCAGTTCTTC
many	TRBV4-1	-	TRBJ2-7	CASSQYTGTYEQYF	TGCGCCAGCAGCCAATACACAGGGACCTACGAGCAGTACTTC
few	TRBV7-9	TRBD1	TRBJ1-1	CASTQGGAEAFF	TGTGCCAGCACCCAAGGGGGCGCTGAAGCTTTCTTT
-	TRBV20-1	-	TRBJ1-5	CSAPVRTSNQPQHF	TGCAGTGCCCCTGTCCGGACAAGCAATCAGCCCCAGCATTTT
many	TRBV4-1	-	TRBJ2-7	CASSQERRGNSYEQYF	TGCGCCAGCAGCCAAGAACGGCGGGGAAACTCCTACGAGCAGTACTTC
-	TRBV12-3/TRBV12-4	-	TRBJ1-2	CASSLGGNPNYGYTF	TGTGCCAGCAGTCTAGGGGGGAATCCTAACTATGGCTACACCTTC
-	TRBV12-3/TRBV12-4	-	TRBJ1-1	CASSSRSGMNTEAFF	TGTGCCAGCAGTTCCCGGTCAGGCATGAACACTGAAGCTTTCTTT
-	TRBV4-1	-	TRBJ2-7	CASSQDPGRDYEQYF	TGCGCCAGCAGCCAAGATCCCGGCCGGGACTACGAGCAGTACTTC
-	TRBV6-1	-	TRBJ1-2	CASRNAAVLNYGYTF	TGTGCCAGCAGGAACGCCGCGGTCCTGAACTATGGCTACACCTTC
-	TRBV14	TRBD1	TRBJ1-6	CASSHGQGVLSPLHF	TGTGCCAGCAGCCATGGACAGGGGGTTCTCTCACCCCTCCACTTT
-	TRBV3-1	TRBD2	TRBJ2-5	CASSQGFRGGLGETQYF	TGTGCCAGCAGCCAAGGGTTTCGGGGGGGCCTTGGGGAGACCCAGTACTTC
-	TRBV20-1	-	TRBJ2-5	CSARPDREGETQYF	TGCAGTGCTAGACCCGACAGGGAGGGCGAGACCCAGTACTTC
-	TRBV18	-	TRBJ2-7	CASSPEVGSYEQYF	TGTGCCAGCTCACCAGAGGTGGGCTCCTACGAGCAGTACTTC
-	TRBV27	TRBD1	TRBJ2-7	CASWDSYEQYF	TGTGCCTCATGGGACAGCTACGAGCAGTACTTC
-	TRBV20-1	-	TRBJ2-1	CRGGGPTYNEQFF	TGTAGGGGGGGGGGCCCGACCTACAATGAGCAGTTCTTC
-	TRBV7-9	-	TRBJ2-5	CASSLGGQVGAAVKYF	TGTGCCAGCAGCTTAGGAGGACAAGTCGGGGCAGCGGTCAAGTACTTC
-	TRBV12-3/TRBV12-4	TRBD2	TRBJ2-3	CASRWGGSGSRDTQYF	TGTGCCAGCAGGTGGGGGGGGAGCGGGAGTAGGGATACGCAGTATTTT
-	TRBV5-1	TRBD1	TRBJ2-3	CASSVGTATDTQYF	TGCGCCAGCAGCGTCGGGACAGCCACAGATACGCAGTATTTT
-	TRBV3-1	-	TRBJ2-7	CASSDNDGPGAYEQYF	TGTGCCAGCAGCGACAATGACGGGCCAGGGGCCTACGAGCAGTACTTC
once	TRBV20-1	-	TRBJ1-2	CSARVSGRVLGYTF	TGCAGTGCTAGAGTTTCGGGAAGGGTCTTAGGCTACACCTTC
-	TRBV30	-	TRBJ2-5	CAWSVGGVETQYF	TGTGCCTGGAGTGTCGGAGGGGTGGAGACCCAGTACTTC
-	TRBV4-1	TRBD2	TRBJ2-1	CASSQDKSGSPNYNEQFF	TGCGCCAGCAGCCAAGATAAAAGCGGGAGCCCAAATTACAATGAGCAGTTCTTC
many	TRBV4-2	-	TRBJ2-5	CASSQEGGGGTETQYF	TGTGCCAGCAGCCAAGAGGGAGGGGGGGGGACGGAGACCCAGTACTTC
few	TRBV20-1	-	TRBJ1-5	CSARQLGQPQHF	TGCAGTGCTAGACAACTTGGCCAGCCCCAGCATTTT
few	TRBV6-1	-	TRBJ1-2	CASSERAASNYGYTF	TGTGCCAGCAGTGAAAGGGCAGCATCTAACTATGGCTACACCTTC
-	TRBV6-1	TRBD1	TRBJ1-3	CASSDSTGVNTIYF	TGTGCCAGCAGTGATAGTACAGGGGTAAACACCATATATTTT
few	TRBV9	TRBD1	TRBJ1-2	CASSVGTEGYGYTF	TGTGCCAGCAGCGTGGGGACAGAAGGCTATGGCTACACCTTC
-	TRBV2	-	TRBJ2-5	CASREDHPGKKYF	TGTGCCAGCAGGGAGGACCACCCGGGGAAAAAGTACTTC
-	TRBV5-1	-	TRBJ2-7	CASSSNKGPPYEQYF	TGCGCCAGCAGCTCTAACAAGGGACCTCCATACGAGCAGTACTTC
few	TRBV28	TRBD2	TRBJ2-7	CASSPIAGGSEQYF	TGTGCCAGCAGTCCGATAGCGGGAGGATCCGAGCAGTACTTC
-	TRBV9	-	TRBJ2-7	CASSEGETEFYEQYF	TGTGCCAGCAGCGAGGGGGAGACAGAGTTCTACGAGCAGTACTTC
-	TRBV20-1	TRBD2	TRBJ2-5	CSGLLARGEETQYF	TGCAGTGGACTACTAGCGAGGGGAGAAGAGACCCAGTACTTC
few	TRBV20-1	-	TRBJ1-2	CSARLPEGYTF	TGCAGTGCTAGACTACCGGAAGGCTACACCTTC
few	TRBV11-2	TRBD2	TRBJ2-7	CASSVSGRVSDEQYF	TGTGCCAGCAGCGTTAGCGGGAGGGTTAGCGACGAGCAGTACTTC
-	TRBV11-1	-	TRBJ1-4	CASSASSWVENDKLFF	TGTGCCAGCAGCGCCTCTTCCTGGGTGGAGAATGACAAACTGTTTTTT